The T cell receptor (beta chain) under discussion was sequenced for a study of graft-versus-host responses after intestinal transplantation. The wider study: Anti-thymocyte globulin induction preceded two to three years of tacrolimus and steroid maintenance in all recipients. Overall study results and limits: There were GvH clones found in recipient marrow, and some of them appeared first in ileum or blood. Declining HvG levels early post-transplant were linked to peak circulating GvH clone levels. Allografts of one patient group, those with graft-donor T cell macrochimerism, had high graft-versus-host to host-versus-graft clonal ratios.

Germline V gives CDR1 MNHEY, CDR2 SVGAGI. Trimming stripped 8 bases from V and 4 bases from J, with 14 bases between. The CDR3 has 14 residues. Here immunoSEQ multiplex PCR was the method, and the copy in TCRdb shows in-frame clones only, minus some. The sample consists of 80,000 or so clones, 80% to 95% of them appearing once. With regard to this clone: Its cognate antigen is unknown.

The chain carries TRBV6-5 and TRBJ2-2; D gene unclear. The specimen was PBMCs, collected 98 days after intestinal transplantation. The clonotype comes from a human patient who received an intestinal transplant, so some T cells may come from the graft donor. The CDR3 here is CASAYIPRTGELFF. CDR3 nucleotide sequence: TGTGCCAGCGCCTATATTCCCCGCACCGGGGAGCTGTTTTTT.